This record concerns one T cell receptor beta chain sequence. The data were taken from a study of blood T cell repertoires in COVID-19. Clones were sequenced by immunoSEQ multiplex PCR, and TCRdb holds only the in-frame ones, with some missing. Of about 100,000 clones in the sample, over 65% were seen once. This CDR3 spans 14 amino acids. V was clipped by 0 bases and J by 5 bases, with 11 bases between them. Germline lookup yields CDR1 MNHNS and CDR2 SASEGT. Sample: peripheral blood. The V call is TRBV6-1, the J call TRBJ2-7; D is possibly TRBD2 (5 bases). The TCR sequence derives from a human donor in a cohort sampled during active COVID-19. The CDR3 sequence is CASSEATGRNEQYF. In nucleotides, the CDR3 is TGTGCCAGCAGTGAAGCAACGGGAAGGAACGAGCAGTACTTC.